A selection of T cell receptor beta chains follows, all from one sample in a study of T cell repertoires in cytomegalovirus infection. TCRdb re-called the reads through MiXCR, storing one row per CDR3 protein. Here the sample spans about 900,000 distinct CDR3 sequences, roughly 30% being singletons. No antigen has been identified for these receptors. The material was cultured CD8+ T cells from PBMCs, obtained from culture after CMV antigen stimulation. These receptor sequences come from a human donor in good health (CMV status not recorded). Some clones in this sample may be carry-over from other donors' samples. The CDR3 runs from the conserved cysteine through the conserved F or W. The order of the fields is J gene, V gene, CDR3 protein.

TRBJ1-3 TRBV6-8 CASSPGRRTSGNTIYF
TRBJ2-5 TRBV19 CASSIDRTGDRPIQETQYF
TRBJ2-1 TRBV7-2 CASSFPGPKNEQFF
TRBJ2-4 TRBV27 CASSRGAKNIQYF
TRBJ2-1 TRBV7-2 CASSLEVPRDEQFF
TRBJ1-1 TRBV7-2 CASSPGSTEAFF
TRBJ2-3 TRBV5-6 CASGPPNRAKSQDTQYF
TRBJ2-5 TRBV4-3 CASSQDWSSQFVVETQYF
TRBJ2-2 TRBV12-3/TRBV12-4 CASSFLVEGRMNTGELFF
TRBJ2-1 TRBV7-6 CASSPGLAGGPSSYNEQFF
TRBJ1-1 TRBV6-1 CASSYPVLAGAFF
TRBJ1-6 TRBV27 CASSLVGRNSPLHF
TRBJ1-2 TRBV6-2/TRBV6-3 CASSSHMTGEIGYTF
TRBJ1-2 TRBV10-3 CATWLGPNDRGRAYGYTF
TRBJ1-2 TRBV19 CASSGPPRYGYTF
TRBJ2-2 TRBV12-3/TRBV12-4 CASREGGELFF
TRBJ1-2 TRBV4-3 CASSQDGQGRGYGYTF
TRBJ1-3 TRBV10-2 CASWDSPASGNTIYF
TRBJ2-1 TRBV7-4 CANTSYGGNEQFF
TRBJ1-4 TRBV28 CASSQRGTATNEKLFF
TRBJ2-6 TRBV6-1 CASSDRLAVYSGANVLTF
TRBJ1-4 TRBV6-5 CASSYSFQGAEKLFF
TRBJ1-1 TRBV4-1 CASSPSRIGRGWEKNTEAFF
TRBJ2-1 TRBV28 CASSLGPSGGGYNEQFF
TRBJ2-3 TRBV7-2 CASSTSGGATDTQYF
TRBJ1-3 TRBV12-3/TRBV12-4 CVSSAHSGNTIYF
TRBJ1-5 TRBV27 CASRPTWGGDSNQPQHF
TRBJ1-1 TRBV7-6 CASSLAEAQRTEAFF
TRBJ2-7 TRBV12-3/TRBV12-4 CASSLRHSNEQYF
TRBJ2-4 TRBV6-5 CASSYEAGSDIQYF
TRBJ2-3 TRBV10-3 CAISESADTQYF
TRBJ1-1 TRBV27 CASSSTVRTEAFF
TRBJ2-1 TRBV4-3 CASSQDGNSEQFF
TRBJ1-4 TRBV12-3/TRBV12-4 CASSPLGGTNEKLFF
TRBJ2-1 TRBV7-9 CASSLAGTSGEGSYNEQFF
TRBJ1-4 TRBV6-5 CASSYSGGLGLFF
TRBJ2-2 TRBV7-6 CASSSDGGPGELFF
TRBJ1-2 TRBV7-9 CASSPSFGGFYGYTF
TRBJ2-7 TRBV2 CASRIRNSGGFYEQYF
TRBJ2-3 TRBV7-6 CASTLGGGFTDTQYF
TRBJ2-7 TRBV27 CASSPGHESYEQYF
TRBJ2-1 TRBV20-1 CSARDPGAQYNEQFF
TRBJ2-2 TRBV7-9 CASSHRDSNTGELFF
TRBJ2-5 TRBV7-2 CASSSKRGEETQYF
TRBJ1-2 TRBV27 CASSSGGRGYGYTF
TRBJ2-2 TRBV7-6 CASSPVGVGELFF
TRBJ2-6 TRBV7-9 CASSSGVLTF
TRBJ1-4 TRBV27 CASSLLFLGEKLFF
TRBJ1-2 TRBV27 CASTQLGGSYGYTF
TRBJ2-2 TRBV28 CASSLPGLAGIAGELFF